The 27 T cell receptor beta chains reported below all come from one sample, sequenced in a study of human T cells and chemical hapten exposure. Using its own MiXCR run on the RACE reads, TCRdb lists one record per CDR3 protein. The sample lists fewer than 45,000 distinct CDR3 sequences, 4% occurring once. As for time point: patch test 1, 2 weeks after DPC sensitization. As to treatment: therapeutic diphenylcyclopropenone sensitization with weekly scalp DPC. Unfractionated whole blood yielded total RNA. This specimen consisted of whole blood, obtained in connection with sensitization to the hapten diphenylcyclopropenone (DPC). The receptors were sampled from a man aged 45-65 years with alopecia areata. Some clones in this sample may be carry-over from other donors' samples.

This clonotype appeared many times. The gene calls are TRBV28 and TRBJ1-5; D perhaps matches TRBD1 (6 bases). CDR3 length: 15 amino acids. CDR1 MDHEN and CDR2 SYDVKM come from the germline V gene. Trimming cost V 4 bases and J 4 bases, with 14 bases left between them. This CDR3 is CASSSELQGNQPQHF. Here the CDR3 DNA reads TGTGCCAGCAGTTCTGAGTTACAGGGAAATCAGCCCCAGCATTTT.

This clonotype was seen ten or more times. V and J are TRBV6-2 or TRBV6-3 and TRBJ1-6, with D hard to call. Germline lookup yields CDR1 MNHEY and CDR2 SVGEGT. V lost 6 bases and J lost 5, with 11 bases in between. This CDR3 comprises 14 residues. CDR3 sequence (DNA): TGTGCCAGCAGAGCAACAGCCCATAATTCACCCCTCCACTTT. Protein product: CASRATAHNSPLHF.

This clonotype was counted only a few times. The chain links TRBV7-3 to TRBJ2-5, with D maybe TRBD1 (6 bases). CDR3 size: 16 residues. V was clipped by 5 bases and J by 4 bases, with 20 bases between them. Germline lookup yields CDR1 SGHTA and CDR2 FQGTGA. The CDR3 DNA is TGTGCCAGCAGCCCCACGGGATTGGGGGCGGGAGAGACCCAGTACTTC. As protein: CASSPTGLGAGETQYF.

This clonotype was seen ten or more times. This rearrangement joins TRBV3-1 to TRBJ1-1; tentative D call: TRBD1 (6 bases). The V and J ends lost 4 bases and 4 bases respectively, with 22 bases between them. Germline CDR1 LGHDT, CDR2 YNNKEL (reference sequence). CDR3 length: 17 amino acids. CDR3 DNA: TGTGCCAGCAGCCCGAAACAGGGACCAACACAAACCACTGAAGCTTTCTTT. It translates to CASSPKQGPTQTTEAFF.

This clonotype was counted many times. CDR3 nucleotide sequence: TGTGCCATCAGTGACTACGGACAGGGACTAGCGGGGACCTCTAGCACAGATACGCAGTATTTT. Translated: CAISDYGQGLAGTSSTDTQYF. The chain employs TRBV10-3 and TRBJ2-3; 13 nucleotides match TRBD2. Germline trimming cut 3 bases from V and 0 bases from J; bases unmatched to any gene: 15. In germline, CDR1 is ENHRY, CDR2 SYGVKD. The CDR3 totals 21 residues.

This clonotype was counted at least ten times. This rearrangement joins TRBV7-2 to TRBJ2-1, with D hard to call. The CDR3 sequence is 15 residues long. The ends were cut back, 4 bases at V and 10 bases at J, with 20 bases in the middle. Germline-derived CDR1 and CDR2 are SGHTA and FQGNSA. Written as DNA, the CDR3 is TGTGCCAGCAGCTGGCCTGGTGGGATGGGATGGGAGCAGTTCTTC. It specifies CASSWPGGMGWEQFF.

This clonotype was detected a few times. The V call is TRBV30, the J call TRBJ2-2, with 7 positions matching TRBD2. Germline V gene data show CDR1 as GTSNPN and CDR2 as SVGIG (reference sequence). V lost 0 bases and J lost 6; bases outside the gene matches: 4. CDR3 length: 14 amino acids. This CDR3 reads CAWSVLGGAGELFF. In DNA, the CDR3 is TGTGCCTGGAGTGTATTGGGGGGGGCCGGGGAGCTGTTTTTT.

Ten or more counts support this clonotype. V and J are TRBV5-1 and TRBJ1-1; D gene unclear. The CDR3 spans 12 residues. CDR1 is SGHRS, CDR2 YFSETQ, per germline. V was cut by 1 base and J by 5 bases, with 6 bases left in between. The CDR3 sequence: CASSLRGTEAFF. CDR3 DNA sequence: TGCGCCAGCAGCTTGCGGGGTACTGAAGCTTTCTTT.

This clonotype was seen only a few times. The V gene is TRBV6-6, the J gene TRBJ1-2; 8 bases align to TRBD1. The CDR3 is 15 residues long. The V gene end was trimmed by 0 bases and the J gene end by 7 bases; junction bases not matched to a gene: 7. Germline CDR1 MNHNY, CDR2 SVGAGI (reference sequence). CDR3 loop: CASSYSGQGGRGYTF. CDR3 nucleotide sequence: TGTGCCAGCAGTTACTCCGGACAGGGTGGACGTGGCTACACCTTC.

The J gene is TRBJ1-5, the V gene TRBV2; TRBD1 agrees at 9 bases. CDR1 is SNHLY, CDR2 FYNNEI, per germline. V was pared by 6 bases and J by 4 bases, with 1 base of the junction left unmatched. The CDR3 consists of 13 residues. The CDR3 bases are TGTGCCAGCAGCGGGACAGGGAATCAGCCCCAGCATTTT. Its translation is CASSGTGNQPQHF.

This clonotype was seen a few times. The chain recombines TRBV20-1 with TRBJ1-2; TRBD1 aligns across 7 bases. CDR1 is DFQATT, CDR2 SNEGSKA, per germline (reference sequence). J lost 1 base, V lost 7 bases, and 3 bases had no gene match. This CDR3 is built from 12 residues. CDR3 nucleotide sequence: TGCAGTGGGGGACAGCTTAACTATGGCTACACCTTC. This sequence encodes CSGGQLNYGYTF.

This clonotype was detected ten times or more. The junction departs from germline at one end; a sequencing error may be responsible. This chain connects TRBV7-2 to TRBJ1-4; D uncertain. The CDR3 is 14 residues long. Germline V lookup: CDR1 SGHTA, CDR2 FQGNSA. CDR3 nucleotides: TGTGTCAGCAGCTTAATAGTGGAGGAGGAAAAACTGTTTTTT. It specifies CVSSLIVEEEKLFF.

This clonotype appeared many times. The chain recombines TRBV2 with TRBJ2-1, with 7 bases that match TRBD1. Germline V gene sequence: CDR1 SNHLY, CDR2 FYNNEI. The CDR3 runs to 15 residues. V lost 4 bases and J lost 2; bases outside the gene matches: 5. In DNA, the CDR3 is TGTGCCAGCAGTGGTCCAGGGGGAACCTACAATGAGCAGTTCTTC. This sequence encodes CASSGPGGTYNEQFF.

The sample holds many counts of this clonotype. CDR3 residues: CSARDPAETQYF. The DNA for the CDR3 is TGCAGTGCTAGAGATCCAGCAGAGACCCAGTACTTC. The V and J genes are TRBV20-1 and TRBJ2-5, with no clear D. V was clipped by 0 bases and J by 4 bases, with 6 bases between them. The germline V gene has CDR1 DFQATT and CDR2 SNEGSKA (reference sequence). This CDR3 region has 12 residues.

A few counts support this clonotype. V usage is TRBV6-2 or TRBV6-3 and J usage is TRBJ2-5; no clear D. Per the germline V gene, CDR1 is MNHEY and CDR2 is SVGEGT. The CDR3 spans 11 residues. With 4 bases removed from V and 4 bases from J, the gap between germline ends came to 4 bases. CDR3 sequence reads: CASSLVETQYF. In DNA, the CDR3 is TGTGCCAGCAGTTTAGTAGAGACCCAGTACTTC.

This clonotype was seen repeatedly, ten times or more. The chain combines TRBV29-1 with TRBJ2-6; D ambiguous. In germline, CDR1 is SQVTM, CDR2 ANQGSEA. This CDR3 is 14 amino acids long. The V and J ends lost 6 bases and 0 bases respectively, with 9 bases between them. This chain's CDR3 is CSVASYSGANVLTF. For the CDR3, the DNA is TGCAGCGTAGCCTCCTACTCTGGGGCCAACGTCCTGACTTTC.

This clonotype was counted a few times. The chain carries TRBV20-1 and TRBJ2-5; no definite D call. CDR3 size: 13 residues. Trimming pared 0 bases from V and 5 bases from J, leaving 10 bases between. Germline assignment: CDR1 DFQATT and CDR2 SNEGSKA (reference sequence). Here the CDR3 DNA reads TGCAGTGCTAGAGATCCCTTGGGGGAGACCCAGTACTTC. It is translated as CSARDPLGETQYF.

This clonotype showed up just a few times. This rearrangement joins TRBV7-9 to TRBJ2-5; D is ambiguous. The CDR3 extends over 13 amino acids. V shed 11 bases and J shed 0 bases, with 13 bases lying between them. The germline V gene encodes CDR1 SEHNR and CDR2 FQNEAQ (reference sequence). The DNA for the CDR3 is TGTGCCGGGGAAAGGTGGAACCAAGAGACCCAGTACTTC. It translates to CAGERWNQETQYF.

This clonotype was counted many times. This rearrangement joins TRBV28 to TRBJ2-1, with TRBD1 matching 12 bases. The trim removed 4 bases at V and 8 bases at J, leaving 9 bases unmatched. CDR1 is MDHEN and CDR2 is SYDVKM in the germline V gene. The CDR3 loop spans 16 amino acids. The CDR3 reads CASSSRDRGRRHEQFF. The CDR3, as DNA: TGTGCCAGCAGTTCCAGGGACAGGGGGCGCCGTCATGAGCAGTTCTTC.

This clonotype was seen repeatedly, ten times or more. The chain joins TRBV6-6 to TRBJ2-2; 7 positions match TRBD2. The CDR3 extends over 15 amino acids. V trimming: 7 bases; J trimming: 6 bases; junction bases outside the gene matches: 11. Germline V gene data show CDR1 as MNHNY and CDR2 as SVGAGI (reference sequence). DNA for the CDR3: TGTGCCAGCACTCTACTGACTAGCCGCCCCGGGGAGCTGTTTTTT. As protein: CASTLLTSRPGELFF.

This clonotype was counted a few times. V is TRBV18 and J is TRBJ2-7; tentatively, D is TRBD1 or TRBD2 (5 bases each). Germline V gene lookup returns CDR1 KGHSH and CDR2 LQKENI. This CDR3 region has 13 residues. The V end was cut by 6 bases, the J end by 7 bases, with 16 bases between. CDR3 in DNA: TGTGCCAGCTCCCCCCAGGGAGCGAAGGAGCAGTACTTC. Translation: CASSPQGAKEQYF.

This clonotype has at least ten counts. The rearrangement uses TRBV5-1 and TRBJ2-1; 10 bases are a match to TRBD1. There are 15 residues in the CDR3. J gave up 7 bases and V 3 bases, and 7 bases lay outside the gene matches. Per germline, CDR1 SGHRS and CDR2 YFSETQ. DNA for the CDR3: TGCGCCAGCAGCTCACGGGACAGGGGCCGGAATGAGCAGTTCTTC. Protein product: CASSSRDRGRNEQFF.

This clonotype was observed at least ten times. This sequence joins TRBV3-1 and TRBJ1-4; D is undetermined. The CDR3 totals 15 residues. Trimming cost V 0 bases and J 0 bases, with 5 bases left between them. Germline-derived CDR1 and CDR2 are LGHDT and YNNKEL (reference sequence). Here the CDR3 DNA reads TGTGCCAGCAGCCAAGACAGTTCAACTAATGAAAAACTGTTTTTT. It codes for CASSQDSSTNEKLFF. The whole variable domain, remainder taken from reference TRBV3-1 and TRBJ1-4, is DTAVSQTPKYLVTQMGNDKSIKCEQNLGHDTMYWYKQDSKKFLKIMFSYNNKELIINETVPNRFSPKSPDKAHLNLHINSLELGDSAVYFCASSQDSSTNEKLFFGSGTQLSVL.

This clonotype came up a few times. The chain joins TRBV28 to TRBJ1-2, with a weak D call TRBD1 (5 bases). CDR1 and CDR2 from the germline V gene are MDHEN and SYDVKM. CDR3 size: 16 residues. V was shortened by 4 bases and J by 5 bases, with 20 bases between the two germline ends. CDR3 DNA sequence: TGTGCCAGCAGTTCGGGAGGGGTCAGGGTAGGGTATGGCTACACCTTC. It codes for CASSSGGVRVGYGYTF.

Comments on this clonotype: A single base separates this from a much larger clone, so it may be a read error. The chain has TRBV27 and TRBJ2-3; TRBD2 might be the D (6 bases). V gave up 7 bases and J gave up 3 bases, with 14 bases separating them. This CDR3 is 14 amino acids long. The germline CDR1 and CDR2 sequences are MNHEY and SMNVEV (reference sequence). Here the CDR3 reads CASKAGGETDTQYF. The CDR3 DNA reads TGTGCCAGCAAGGCAGGAGGGGAAACAGATACGCAGTATTTT.

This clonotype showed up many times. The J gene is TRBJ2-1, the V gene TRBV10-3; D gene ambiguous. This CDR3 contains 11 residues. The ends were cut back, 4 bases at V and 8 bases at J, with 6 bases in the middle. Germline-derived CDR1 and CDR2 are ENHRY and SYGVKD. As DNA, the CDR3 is TGTGCCATCAGTGTTTTGGATGAGCAGTTCTTC. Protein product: CAISVLDEQFF.

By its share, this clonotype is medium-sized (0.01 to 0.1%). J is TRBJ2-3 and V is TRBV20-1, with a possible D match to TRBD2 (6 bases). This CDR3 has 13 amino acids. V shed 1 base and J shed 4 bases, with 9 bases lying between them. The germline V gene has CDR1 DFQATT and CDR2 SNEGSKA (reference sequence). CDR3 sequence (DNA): TGCAGTGCTAGAGGCGGGACGTCAGATACGCAGTATTTT. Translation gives CSARGGTSDTQYF.